These 27 T cell receptor beta chains were sequenced from one sample in a study of control samples from healthy donors and cancer patients. Only in-frame clones appear in the TCRdb table, and some are missing; sequencing was by immunoSEQ multiplex PCR. The sample contains 200,000 or so clones, 91% of which appear only once. The sequencing input was blood. These TCRs come from a man younger than 45 in good health.

J is TRBJ2-1 and V is TRBV19; no definite D call. Germline-derived CDR1 and CDR2 are LNHDA and SQIVND (reference sequence). Trimming removed 0 bases at V and 9 bases at J, with 3 bases between. The CDR3 sequence is 11 residues long. CDR3 in amino acids: CASSIEAEQFF. The DNA for the CDR3 is TGTGCCAGTAGTATAGAGGCTGAGCAGTTCTTC.

This chain uses TRBV30 with TRBJ1-2, with D tentatively TRBD1 (5 bases). V gave up 3 bases and J gave up 7 bases, with 15 bases separating them. From germline, CDR1 is GTSNPN and CDR2 SVGIG (reference sequence). This CDR3 region has 13 residues. In DNA, the CDR3 is TGTGCCTGGAGGGGGCCCCAAGGGACTGGCTACACCTTC. It translates to CAWRGPQGTGYTF.

The chain has TRBV6-6 and TRBJ1-3; D is possibly TRBD1 (6 bases). Trimming stripped 6 bases from V and 4 bases from J, with 13 bases between. The CDR3 covers 14 residues. Germline values: CDR1 MNHNY, CDR2 SVGAGI (reference sequence). For the CDR3, the DNA is TGTGCCAGCAGGAAGGGGGGGGAAGGAAACACCATATATTTT. Amino acid sequence: CASRKGGEGNTIYF.

This clone was observed once. The V and J genes are TRBV2 and TRBJ1-5; D perhaps matches TRBD1 (6 bases). CDR3 length: 14 amino acids. Germline loops: CDR1 SNHLY, CDR2 FYNNEI. The ends were cut back, 6 bases at V and 0 bases at J, with 9 bases in the middle. Here the CDR3 DNA reads TGTGCCAGCAGGGGGGGCCTTAGCAATCAGCCCCAGCATTTT. Its protein is CASRGGLSNQPQHF. Based on the CDR3 plus reference TRBV2 and TRBJ1-5, the full variable domain is EPEVTQTPSHQVTQMGQEVILRCVPISNHLYFYWYRQILGQKVEFLVSFYNNEISEKSEIFDDQFSVERPDGSNFTLKIRSTKLEDSAMYFCASRGGLSNQPQHFGDGTRLSIL.

The genes are TRBV19 and TRBJ2-7, with TRBD2 as a possible D gene (6 bases). The V gene's germline CDR1 is LNHDA and CDR2 SQIVND (reference sequence). V was trimmed by 3 bases and J by 3 bases, leaving 12 bases between them. This CDR3 spans 14 amino acids. CDR3 protein: CASSMGDSSYEQYF. In DNA, the CDR3 is TGTGCCAGTAGTATGGGGGACTCTAGCTACGAGCAGTACTTC.

The J gene is TRBJ2-6, the V gene TRBV29-1, with TRBD1 matching over 7 bases. The CDR3 is 16 residues long. Trimming at V came to 4 bases and at J to 0 bases, leaving 6 bases not matched to a gene. Looked up from germline, CDR1 is SQVTM and CDR2 is ANQGSEA. As DNA, the CDR3 is TGCAGCGTTGCTGGGGACAGCAGCTCTGGGGCCAACGTCCTGACTTTC. This gives the protein CSVAGDSSSGANVLTF. Based on the CDR3 plus reference TRBV29-1 and TRBJ2-6, the full variable domain is SAVISQKPSRDICQRGTSLTIQCQVDSQVTMMFWYRQQPGQSLTLIATANQGSEATYESGFVIDKFPISRPNLTFSTLTVSNMSPEDSSIYLCSVAGDSSSGANVLTFGAGSRLTVL.

For the CDR3, the DNA is TGTGCCAGCAGTGAAGGGCTTGCAGGAACTTACGAGCAGTACTTC. This gives the protein CASSEGLAGTYEQYF. The rearrangement joins TRBV6-1 to TRBJ2-7; D not resolved. Trimming shortened V by 1 base and J by 4 bases, and 14 bases separated the two germline ends. This CDR3 has 15 amino acids. The germline CDR1 and CDR2 sequences are MNHNS and SASEGT.

The gene calls are TRBV10-1 and TRBJ1-1; D unresolved. Trimming pared 5 bases from V and 11 bases from J, leaving 21 bases between. Germline CDR1 and CDR2: WNHNN and SYGVQD (reference sequence). The CDR3 is 14 residues long. Here the CDR3 DNA reads TGCGCCAGCAGTTCTCAAAGGGATCAACTAAGCGCTTTCTTT. It codes for CASSSQRDQLSAFF.

This chain connects TRBV5-4 to TRBJ2-1, with D tentatively TRBD1 (6 bases). V dropped 0 bases and J dropped 0 bases, with 13 bases sitting between them. CDR1 is SGHNT, CDR2 YYREEE, per germline (reference sequence). There are 17 residues in the CDR3. CDR3 region: CASSLGGPGVSYNEQFF. CDR3 DNA: TGTGCCAGCAGCTTGGGGGGGCCTGGGGTCTCCTACAATGAGCAGTTCTTC.

This chain links TRBV27 with TRBJ1-2; D is perhaps TRBD1 (5 bases). This CDR3 contains 14 residues. Germline CDR1 reads MNHEY; CDR2 reads SMNVEV (reference sequence). The germline V and J ends were trimmed by 3 bases and 2 bases, with 10 bases remaining between them. CDR3 DNA sequence: TGTGCCAGCAGTTTCCTCAGGGACAACTATGGCTACACCTTC. Amino acid sequence: CASSFLRDNYGYTF.

In this sample, this clone turned up a few times. The V and J genes are TRBV27 and TRBJ2-6, with TRBD1 matching 8 bases. The ends lost 1 base at V and 0 bases at J; junction bases unmatched: 5. Germline V CDR1 and CDR2: MNHEY, SMNVEV (reference sequence). The CDR3 is 18 residues long. This chain's CDR3 is CASSLYSGGGSGANVLTF. The CDR3 nucleotides are TGTGCCAGCAGTTTATATTCAGGGGGCGGCTCTGGGGCCAACGTCCTGACTTTC.

CDR3 nucleotide sequence: TGTGCCAGCAGCTTACCTGGGACTAGCGGGGGGATAGATACGCAGTATTTT. This codes for CASSLPGTSGGIDTQYF. V usage is TRBV7-9 and J usage is TRBJ2-3, with TRBD2 identical over 15 bases. The germline V gene has CDR1 SEHNR and CDR2 FQNEAQ (reference sequence). The V gene end was trimmed by 2 bases and the J gene end by 5 bases; junction bases not matched to a gene: 5. The CDR3 has 17 residues.

The V and J genes are TRBV19 and TRBJ2-3, with D possibly TRBD2 on 6 matching bases. The germline V gene has CDR1 LNHDA and CDR2 SQIVND (reference sequence). V lost 7 bases to trimming and J lost 2 bases, with 22 bases between them. This CDR3 region has 17 residues. CDR3 in amino acids: CASTKGFGGSITDTQYF. The CDR3 DNA sequence: TGTGCCAGTACAAAAGGGTTCGGGGGTAGCATCACAGATACGCAGTATTTT.

The gene calls are TRBV11-1 and TRBJ2-4; D may be TRBD2 (5 bases). From germline, CDR1 is SGHAT and CDR2 FQDESV (reference sequence). The CDR3 is 13 amino acids. Trimming stripped 2 bases from V and 5 bases from J, with 7 bases between. CDR3 in amino acids: CASSLYGENIQYF. The CDR3 region has the DNA TGTGCCAGCAGCTTATACGGGGAAAACATTCAGTACTTC.

The chain couples TRBV6-5 to TRBJ2-7; TRBD1 is a possible D gene (6 bases). Trimming took 6 bases from V and 3 from J, leaving 18 bases between them. CDR1 is MNHEY and CDR2 is SVGAGI in the germline V gene. The CDR3 runs 15 residues. DNA for the CDR3: TGTGCCAGCAGGCGAGCCTCCACAGGGCTCTACGAGCAGTACTTC. Protein: CASRRASTGLYEQYF.

This clone has a single count. The chain is built from TRBV18 and TRBJ1-2; no clear D. The V and J ends lost 3 bases and 0 bases respectively, with 5 bases between them. This CDR3 spans 13 amino acids. Germline V CDR1 and CDR2: KGHSH, LQKENI. This chain's CDR3 is CASSPTANYGYTF. The CDR3 nucleotides read TGTGCCAGCTCACCCACAGCTAACTATGGCTACACCTTC. The entire variable domain, with the rest obtained from reference TRBV18 and TRBJ1-2, is as follows: NAGVMQNPRHLVRRRGQEARLRCSPMKGHSHVYWYRQLPEEGLKFMVYLQKENIIDESGMPKERFSAEFPKEGPSILRIQQVVRGDSAAYFCASSPTANYGYTFGSGTRLTVV.

The V call is TRBV3-1 (or the pseudogene TRBV3-2), the J call TRBJ1-5; the match to TRBD1 covers 12 bases. CDR1 and CDR2 from the germline V gene are LGHDT and YNNKEL (reference sequence). After removal of 6 bases from V and 6 bases from J, the junction contained 6 bases not matched to a gene. This CDR3 has 15 residues. Written as DNA, the CDR3 is TGTGCCAGCAGTCCCGGGACAGGGGGCGTTCAGCCCCAGCATTTT. It translates to CASSPGTGGVQPQHF.

CDR3 nucleotides: TGTGCTAGTGGTTTGTACTCAGGGTCGAAGGACGAGCAGTACTTC. Its translation: CASGLYSGSKDEQYF. The chain uses TRBV12-5 and TRBJ2-7; perhaps TRBD1 as D (5 bases). V was pared by 2 bases and J by 5 bases, with 16 bases between. The CDR3 loop spans 15 amino acids. Germline-derived CDR1 and CDR2 are LGHNT and FRNRAP.

V and J are TRBV4-1 and TRBJ1-2; 7 nucleotides agree with TRBD1. With V trimmed by 0 bases and J by 3 bases, 7 bases remained unmatched. CDR1 and CDR2 (germline): MGHRA, YSYEKL. There are 16 residues in the CDR3. CDR3: CASSQDSGTAYYGYTF. CDR3 sequence (DNA): TGCGCCAGCAGCCAAGATAGTGGGACAGCTTACTATGGCTACACCTTC.

This clone was seen a few times. The chain links TRBV19 to TRBJ1-2; D uncertain. CDR1 is LNHDA and CDR2 is SQIVND in the germline V gene (reference sequence). The V end lost 6 bases, the J end lost 0 bases, and 11 bases lay between the germline ends. The CDR3 spans 14 residues. CDR3: CASSRSPSNYGYTF. For the CDR3, the DNA is TGTGCCAGTAGCCGTTCTCCGTCTAACTATGGCTACACCTTC.

V usage is TRBV20-1 and J usage is TRBJ2-3; D unclear. The CDR3 length is 17 residues. V was shortened by 3 bases and J by 0 bases, with 19 bases between the two germline ends. Germline V gene data show CDR1 as DFQATT and CDR2 as SNEGSKA (reference sequence). The CDR3, as DNA: TGCAGTGCTAGTGATGGCGCGTCCTTTTCTAGCACAGATACGCAGTATTTT. It encodes CSASDGASFSSTDTQYF.

The chain combines TRBV7-9 with TRBJ1-1, with D maybe TRBD1 (5 bases). The CDR3 consists of 15 residues. Germline-derived CDR1 and CDR2 are SEHNR and FQNEAQ (reference sequence). V shed 4 bases and J shed 3 bases, with 15 bases lying between them. The CDR3: CASSSSDKGYTEAFF. As DNA, the CDR3 is TGTGCCAGCAGCTCTTCGGACAAGGGATACACTGAAGCTTTCTTT.

This chain links TRBV10-1 with TRBJ2-3; D is perhaps TRBD1 (6 bases). CDR3 length: 15 residues. Germline-derived CDR1 and CDR2 are WNHNN and SYGVQD (reference sequence). V was pared by 2 bases and J by 0 bases, with 9 bases between. The CDR3 here is CASSESRGSTDTQYF. Here the CDR3 DNA reads TGCGCCAGCAGTGAGAGCAGGGGAAGCACAGATACGCAGTATTTT.

The rearrangement joins TRBV9 to TRBJ1-4; 7 nucleotides align to TRBD1. Germline V gene data show CDR1 as SGDLS and CDR2 as YYNGEE. The CDR3 is made up of 17 amino acids. The J segment lost 7 bases and the V segment lost 0 bases, leaving 12 bases of the junction unmatched. The CDR3 reads CASSVGDRTGSFEKLFF. The CDR3 nucleotides are TGTGCCAGCAGCGTAGGAGACCGGACAGGTTCCTTTGAAAAACTGTTTTTT.

The chain employs TRBV19 and TRBJ1-1, with a weak D call TRBD1 (6 bases). Germline lookup yields CDR1 LNHDA and CDR2 SQIVND (reference sequence). The CDR3 is 14 residues long. Trimming took off 8 bases at V and 3 bases at J, with 16 bases between the two ends. The chain's CDR3 is CASSSQGLYTEAFF. For the CDR3, the DNA is TGTGCCAGTTCCAGCCAGGGGTTATACACTGAAGCTTTCTTT. The variable domain in full, with the rest retrieved from reference TRBV19 and TRBJ1-1, is DGGITQSPKYLFRKEGQNVTLSCEQNLNHDAMYWYRQDPGQGLRLIYYSQIVNDFQKGDIAEGYSVSREKKESFPLTVTSAQKNPTAFYLCASSSQGLYTEAFFGQGTRLTVV.

This clone was counted once. J is TRBJ1-1 and V is TRBV11-2; D gene ambiguous. The germline V and J ends were trimmed by 0 bases and 0 bases, with 17 bases remaining between them. Germline loops: CDR1 SGHAT, CDR2 FQNNGV. CDR3 length: 18 amino acids. The CDR3 sequence: CASSLDEAIQSMNTEAFF. CDR3 nucleotide sequence: TGTGCCAGCAGCTTAGATGAGGCTATACAGTCCATGAACACTGAAGCTTTCTTT.

The chain has TRBV11-3 and TRBJ2-2; D not resolved. CDR3 size: 14 residues. V dropped 1 base and J dropped 5 bases, with 8 bases sitting between them. Germline-derived CDR1 and CDR2 are SGHNT and YENEEA. CDR3 DNA sequence: TGTGCCAGCAGCTTAGGACCAAAGACCGGGGAGCTGTTTTTT. The encoded protein is CASSLGPKTGELFF.